This T cell receptor beta chain was found in a study of technical replicates of blood from four donors. CDR1 is SGHKS and CDR2 is YYEKEE in the germline V gene (reference sequence). The CDR3 is made up of 14 amino acids. V was pared by 0 bases and J by 4 bases, with 10 bases between. This table comes from immunoSEQ multiplex PCR, and its TCRdb copy is limited to in-frame clones, with some not included. The top ten clones hold 0.25% of a sample with 70,000 to 90,000 clones, approximately 92% of them seen once. This clone has just one count. The chain combines TRBV5-5 with TRBJ1-2; perhaps TRBD1 as D (6 bases). This receptor was identified in a human donor in good health. Sample: T cells isolated from PBMCs. The CDR3 sequence is CASSLGDIIYGYTF. CDR3 nucleotide sequence: TGTGCCAGCAGCTTGGGGGACATAATCTATGGCTACACCTTC.